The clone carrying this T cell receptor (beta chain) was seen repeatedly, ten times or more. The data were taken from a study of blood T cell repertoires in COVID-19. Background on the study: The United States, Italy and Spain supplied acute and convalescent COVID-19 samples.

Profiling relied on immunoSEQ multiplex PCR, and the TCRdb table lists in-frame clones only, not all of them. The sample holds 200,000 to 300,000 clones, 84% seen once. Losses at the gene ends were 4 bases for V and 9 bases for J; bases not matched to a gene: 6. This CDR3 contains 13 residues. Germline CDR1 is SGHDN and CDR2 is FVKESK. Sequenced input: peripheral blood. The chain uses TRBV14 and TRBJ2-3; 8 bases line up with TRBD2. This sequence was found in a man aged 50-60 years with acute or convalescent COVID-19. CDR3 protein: CASSPMAGGTQYF. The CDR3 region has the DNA TGTGCCAGCAGCCCGATGGCGGGGGGAACGCAGTATTTT.